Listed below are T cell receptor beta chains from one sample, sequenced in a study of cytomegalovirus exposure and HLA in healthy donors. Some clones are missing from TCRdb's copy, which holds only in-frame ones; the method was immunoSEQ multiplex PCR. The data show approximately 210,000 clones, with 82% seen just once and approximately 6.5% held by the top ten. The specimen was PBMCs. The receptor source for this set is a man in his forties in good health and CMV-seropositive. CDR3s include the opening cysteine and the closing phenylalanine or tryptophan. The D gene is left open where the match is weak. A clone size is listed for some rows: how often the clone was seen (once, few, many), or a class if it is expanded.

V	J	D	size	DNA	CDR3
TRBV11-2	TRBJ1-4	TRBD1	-	TGTGCCAGCAGCTGGGACAGGGCGGGTGAAAAACTGTTTTTT	CASSWDRAGEKLFF
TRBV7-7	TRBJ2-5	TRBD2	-	TGTGCCAGCAGCTCGGGGGGAGGCCCCCAAGAGACCCAGTACTTC	CASSSGGGPQETQYF
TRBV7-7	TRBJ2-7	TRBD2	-	TGTGCTAGCAGCTTAGCAGCTAGCGGGAGGCCCTACGAGCAGTACTTC	CASSLAASGRPYEQYF
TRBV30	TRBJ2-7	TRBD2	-	TGTGCCTGGAGTGTCGGTAGCGGGAGCCCCTACGAGCAGTACTTC	CAWSVGSGSPYEQYF
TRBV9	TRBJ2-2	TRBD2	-	TGTGCCAGCAGCGTCGGACTAGCGGGAGTCGGGGAGCTGTTTTTT	CASSVGLAGVGELFF
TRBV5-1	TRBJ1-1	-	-	TGCGCCAGCAGCTTGGACAGCCTGAACACTGAAGCTTTCTTT	CASSLDSLNTEAFF
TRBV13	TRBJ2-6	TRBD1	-	TGTGCCAGCAGCGCCGGGACAGCGCCTTCTGGGGCCAACGTCCTGACTTTC	CASSAGTAPSGANVLTF
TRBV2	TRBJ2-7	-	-	TGTGCCAGCGAGGCTAGTTACGAGCAGTACTTC	CASEASYEQYF
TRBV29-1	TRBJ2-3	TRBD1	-	TGCAGCGCGGGACAGCTTCTCATTGATACGCAGTATTTT	CSAGQLLIDTQYF
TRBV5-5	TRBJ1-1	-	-	TGTGCCAGCAGCCCCGGGACTAGCGAAGCTTTCTTT	CASSPGTSEAFF
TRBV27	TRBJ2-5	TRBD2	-	TGTGCCAGCAACCCCACTCCAGGACTAGCGGGAGTGGAGACCCAGTACTTC	CASNPTPGLAGVETQYF
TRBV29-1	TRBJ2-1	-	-	TGCAGCGTTGGCCCGGTAGCTCCCAATGAGCAGTTCTTC	CSVGPVAPNEQFF
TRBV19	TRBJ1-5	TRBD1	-	TGTGCCAGTAGTATAGGGACAGGGGTGAATCAGCCCCAGCATTTT	CASSIGTGVNQPQHF
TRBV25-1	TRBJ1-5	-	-	TGTGCCAGCAGTGAAGGCCACCTTAGCAATCAGCCCCAGCATTTT	CASSEGHLSNQPQHF
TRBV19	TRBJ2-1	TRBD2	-	TGTGCCAGTACGACTAGCGGGAGTATATACAATGAGCAGTTCTTC	CASTTSGSIYNEQFF
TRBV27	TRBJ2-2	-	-	TGTGCCAGCCAGCACAGGAACACCGGGGAGCTGTTTTTT	CASQHRNTGELFF
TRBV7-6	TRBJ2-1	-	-	TGTGCCAGCAGCCCACCGACAGCTTACAATGAGCAGTTCTTC	CASSPPTAYNEQFF
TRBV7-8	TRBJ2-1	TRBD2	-	TGTGCCACGATGGTAGCGGGAGCTTACAATGAGCAGTTCTTC	CATMVAGAYNEQFF
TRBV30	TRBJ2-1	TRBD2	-	TGTGCCTGGAGCGGGGTGGGAGGGCCTCTGGGTAATGAGCAGTTCTTC	CAWSGVGGPLGNEQFF
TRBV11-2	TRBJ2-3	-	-	TGTGCCAGCAGCTTTGAAGGGTGGGGCTCAGATACGCAGTATTTT	CASSFEGWGSDTQYF
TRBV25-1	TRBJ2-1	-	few	TGTGCCAGCCCGCGGGGCCTACAATTTCATGAGCAGTTCTTC	CASPRGLQFHEQFF
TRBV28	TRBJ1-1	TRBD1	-	TGTGCCAGCAGTGGACAGGGGGCTGAATTTGAAGCTTTCTTT	CASSGQGAEFEAFF
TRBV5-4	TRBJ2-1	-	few	TGTGCCAGCAGCTTGGGGGGCTTTTACAATGAGCAGTTCTTC	CASSLGGFYNEQFF
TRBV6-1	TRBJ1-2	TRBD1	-	TGTGCCAGCAAACTACAGGGGGGCTATGGCTACACCTTC	CASKLQGGYGYTF
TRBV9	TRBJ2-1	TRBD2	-	TGTGCCAGCAGCGGAGTACTAGCGGGCTCCTACAATGAGCAGTTCTTC	CASSGVLAGSYNEQFF
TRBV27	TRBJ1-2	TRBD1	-	TGTGCCAGCAGTTTCCAGGACAGGCACTATGGCTACACCTTC	CASSFQDRHYGYTF
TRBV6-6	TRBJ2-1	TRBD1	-	TGTGCCAGCAGTGCCCGGGACAGGGAAAATGAGCAGTTCTTC	CASSARDRENEQFF
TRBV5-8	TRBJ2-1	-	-	TGTGCCAGCAGCTTGGGACAGAGCTCCTACAATGAGCAGTTCTTC	CASSLGQSSYNEQFF
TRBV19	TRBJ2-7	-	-	TGTGCCAGTAGTATATCGGCTAGCGTCGAGCAGTACTTC	CASSISASVEQYF
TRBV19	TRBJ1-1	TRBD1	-	TGTGCCAGTAGTCTGCTCCGGGACAGGAAGAAGCTGAACACTGAAGCTTTCTTT	CASSLLRDRKKLNTEAFF
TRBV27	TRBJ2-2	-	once	TGTGCCAGCAGTTCCCACATCACCGGGGAGCTGTTTTTT	CASSSHITGELFF